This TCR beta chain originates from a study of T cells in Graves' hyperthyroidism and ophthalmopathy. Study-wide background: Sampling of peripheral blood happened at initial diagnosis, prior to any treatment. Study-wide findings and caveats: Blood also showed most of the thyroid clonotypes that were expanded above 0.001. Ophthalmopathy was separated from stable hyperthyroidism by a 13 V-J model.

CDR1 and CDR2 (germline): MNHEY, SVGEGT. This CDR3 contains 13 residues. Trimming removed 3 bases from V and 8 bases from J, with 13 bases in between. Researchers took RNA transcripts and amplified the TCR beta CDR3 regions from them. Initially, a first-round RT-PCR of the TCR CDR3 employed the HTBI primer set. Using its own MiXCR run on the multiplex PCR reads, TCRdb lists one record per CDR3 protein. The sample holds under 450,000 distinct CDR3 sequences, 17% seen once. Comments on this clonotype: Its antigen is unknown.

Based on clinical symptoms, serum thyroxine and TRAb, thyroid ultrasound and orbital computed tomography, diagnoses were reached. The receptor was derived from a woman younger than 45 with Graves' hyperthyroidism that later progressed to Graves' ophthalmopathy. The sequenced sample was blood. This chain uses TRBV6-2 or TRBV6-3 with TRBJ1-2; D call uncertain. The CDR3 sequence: CASSYGGTWGYTF. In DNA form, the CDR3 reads TGTGCCAGCAGTTATGGTGGAACGTGGGGCTACACCTTC.